One sample yielded the 24 T cell receptor beta chains listed below, sequenced in a study of OX40 agonist ivuxolimab in advanced cancers. TCRdb's table, derived via immunoSEQ multiplex PCR, lists solely in-frame clones and lacks some. The top ten hold more than 65% of the sample, which has roughly 12,000 clones, 80% to 95% seen once. The sample in question was CD4+ or CD8+ T cells sorted from blood, obtained in a trial of the OX40 agonist ivuxolimab. These receptors were collected from an adult with an advanced solid tumor such as melanoma, head and neck, liver or kidney cancer.

The chain has TRBV30 and TRBJ2-2, with 12 bases lining up with TRBD2. V lost 5 bases to trimming and J lost 3 bases; unmatched junction nucleotides: 4. CDR3 length: 15 amino acids. Germline V gene sequence: CDR1 GTSNPN, CDR2 SVGIG (reference sequence). The CDR3 here is CAWDGLAGYTGELFF. The CDR3 nucleotides read TGTGCCTGGGACGGACTAGCGGGATACACCGGGGAGCTGTTTTTT.

The chain couples TRBV19 to TRBJ1-5; 8 bases map to TRBD1. Germline V lookup: CDR1 LNHDA, CDR2 SQIVND (reference sequence). With 3 bases clipped from V and 3 bases from J, the junction kept 4 bases outside the gene matches. The CDR3 runs to 15 residues. Here the CDR3 DNA reads TGTGCCAGTAGTATTCAGGACAGGGCCAATCAGCCCCAGCATTTT. As protein: CASSIQDRANQPQHF. The full variable domain, its missing parts supplied by reference TRBV19 and TRBJ1-5, is DGGITQSPKYLFRKEGQNVTLSCEQNLNHDAMYWYRQDPGQGLRLIYYSQIVNDFQKGDIAEGYSVSREKKESFPLTVTSAQKNPTAFYLCASSIQDRANQPQHFGDGTRLSIL.

This clone was observed a single time. This rearrangement joins TRBV6-1 to TRBJ2-7; D perhaps matches TRBD2 (6 bases). Trimming pared 3 bases from V and 3 bases from J, leaving 15 bases between. Germline V gene sequence: CDR1 MNHNS, CDR2 SASEGT. The CDR3 covers 15 residues. CDR3 sequence (DNA): TGTGCCAGCAGTGAGGCTAGCGTACTTTACTACGAGCAGTACTTC. Translation: CASSEASVLYYEQYF.

The chain employs TRBV5-6 and TRBJ2-7; D possibly uses TRBD1 or TRBD2 (5 bases each). Germline V gene lookup returns CDR1 SGHDT and CDR2 YYEEEE. The V gene lost 3 bases and the J gene lost 4 bases, with 14 bases spanning the gap. The CDR3 runs to 14 residues. The CDR3 sequence: CASSWGNRIYEQYF. The CDR3 bases are TGTGCCAGCAGCTGGGGGAACAGGATTTACGAGCAGTACTTC.

The genes are TRBV21-1 and TRBJ2-1. TRBV21-1 is described as a pseudogene. CDR3 size: 16 residues. The CDR3 DNA reads as TGTGCCAGCAGCGCCCCCTCGGGGACCGAGTCCAATGAGCAGTTCTTC. It codes for CASSAPSGTESNEQFF.

V usage is TRBV28 and J usage is TRBJ2-2; 9 bases line up with TRBD2. Germline V gene data show CDR1 as MDHEN and CDR2 as SYDVKM. V lost 3 bases and J lost 5; bases outside the gene matches: 4. This CDR3 has 15 residues. The CDR3 sequence is CASSLGGRETGELFF. CDR3 nucleotide sequence: TGTGCCAGCAGTTTGGGCGGGAGGGAGACCGGGGAGCTGTTTTTT.

The V and J genes are TRBV5-4 and TRBJ1-6; TRBD1 is a possible D gene (5 bases). CDR3 size: 16 residues. Trimming stripped 0 bases from V and 10 bases from J, with 17 bases between. Germline values: CDR1 SGHNT, CDR2 YYREEE (reference sequence). The CDR3 sequence is CASSLDWGSIGSPLHF. DNA of the CDR3: TGTGCCAGCAGCTTGGATTGGGGCTCTATCGGCTCACCCCTCCACTTT.

The chain joins TRBV28 to TRBJ2-2, with unresolved D. The germline V gene encodes CDR1 MDHEN and CDR2 SYDVKM. This CDR3 is built from 14 residues. V gave up 1 base and J gave up 5 bases, with 8 bases separating them. The CDR3 is CASSLFDGTGELFF. DNA for the CDR3: TGTGCCAGCAGTTTATTCGACGGGACCGGGGAGCTGTTTTTT.

The chain's CDR3 is CASSYAGQRYEQYF. CDR3 nucleotides: TGTGCCAGCAGTTATGCAGGGCAGAGGTACGAGCAGTACTTC. This chain uses TRBV6-7 with TRBJ2-7; D is possibly TRBD1 (5 bases). TRBV6-7 is an ORF, with its function uncertain. With 3 bases removed from V and 4 bases from J, the gap between germline ends came to 13 bases. CDR3 length: 14 residues.

The chain employs TRBV28 and TRBJ2-1; 10 bases align to TRBD2. The CDR3 is 15 residues long. Germline V CDR1 and CDR2: MDHEN, SYDVKM. The junction had 5 bases not matched to a gene; V was cut back by 5 bases and J by 4 bases. The DNA of the CDR3 is TGTGCCAGCAGTCTAGGACTAGCGGCTTACAATGAGCAGTTCTTC. It translates to CASSLGLAAYNEQFF.

This sequence joins TRBV10-3 and TRBJ1-5, with D tentatively TRBD1 (5 bases). Germline V gene sequence: CDR1 ENHRY, CDR2 SYGVKD. The CDR3 extends over 15 amino acids. The V end lost 0 bases, the J end lost 0 bases, and 6 bases lay between the germline ends. CDR3 DNA: TGTGCCATCAGTGAGTCAGGGGATAGCAATCAGCCCCAGCATTTT. This gives the protein CAISESGDSNQPQHF.

The V call is TRBV5-6, the J call TRBJ1-2; tentatively, D is TRBD1 (5 bases). This CDR3 region has 16 residues. The germline V gene encodes CDR1 SGHDT and CDR2 YYEEEE. V gave up 4 bases and J gave up 5 bases, with 21 bases separating them. CDR3 coding DNA: TGTGCCAGCAGCGACGGGACTTCTACTGGGGCTTATGGCTACACCTTC. It translates to CASSDGTSTGAYGYTF.

The chain recombines TRBV5-1 with TRBJ2-1; D unclear. This CDR3 has 12 residues. V lost 3 bases, J lost 5 bases, and 6 bases lay in between. Germline assignment: CDR1 SGHRS and CDR2 YFSETQ. CDR3 loop: CASSSTNNEQFF. Written as DNA, the CDR3 is TGCGCCAGCAGCTCGACCAACAATGAGCAGTTCTTC.

This clone was detected once. This chain links TRBV2 with TRBJ1-1; no clear D gene. Trimming removed 3 bases from V and 2 bases from J, with 7 bases in between. This CDR3 has 13 amino acids. CDR1 is SNHLY, CDR2 FYNNEI, per germline. CDR3 amino acids: CASSDRHNTEAFF. In DNA form, the CDR3 reads TGTGCCAGCAGTGATCGACACAACACTGAAGCTTTCTTT.

Concerning this clone: The sample has other DNA sequences that encode this CDR3 too. The V and J genes are TRBV5-8 and TRBJ2-7; possible D gene TRBD2, 7 bases. In germline, CDR1 is SGHTS, CDR2 YDEGEE. The CDR3 extends over 15 amino acids. V was trimmed by 3 bases and J by 7 bases, leaving 20 bases between them. CDR3 in DNA: TGTGCCAGCAGCTGGGAGGGGGGGGATTCGAGAGAGCAGTACTTC. It is translated as CASSWEGGDSREQYF.

This sequence joins TRBV30 and TRBJ1-2; possibly TRBD1 for D (5 bases). V was pared by 2 bases and J by 5 bases, with 21 bases between. The germline gives CDR1 GTSNPN, CDR2 SVGIG (reference sequence). This CDR3 is 16 amino acids long. The CDR3 protein is CAWSNPGENPMYGYTF. The DNA for the CDR3 is TGTGCCTGGAGTAACCCGGGGGAGAATCCAATGTATGGCTACACCTTC.

The CDR3 bases are TGTGCCAGCAGCCCCGACAGCGGATCCTACGAGCAGTACTTC. It yields the protein CASSPDSGSYEQYF. The rearrangement joins TRBV7-7 to TRBJ2-7; D tentatively fits TRBD1 or TRBD2 (5 bases each). Germline V lookup: CDR1 SSHAT, CDR2 FNYEAQ (reference sequence). Trimming removed 5 bases at V and 1 base at J, with 12 bases between. There are 14 residues in the CDR3.

V is TRBV11-3 and J is TRBJ2-1, with D unclear. The germline V gene encodes CDR1 SGHNT and CDR2 YENEEA. The CDR3 length is 16 residues. V shed 2 bases and J shed 5 bases, with 16 bases lying between them. The CDR3 protein is CASSLWSGAVDNEQFF. Written as DNA, the CDR3 is TGTGCCAGCAGCTTATGGTCAGGTGCAGTGGACAATGAGCAGTTCTTC.

The rearrangement uses TRBV25-1 and TRBJ2-5, with 9 positions matching TRBD1. CDR1 is MGHDK and CDR2 is SYGVNS in the germline V gene. The CDR3 runs 15 residues. The V gene end was trimmed by 8 bases and the J gene end by 5 bases; junction bases not matched to a gene: 12. Written as DNA, the CDR3 is TGTGCCAGCGGGAAATCAGGACAGGGGTTGGAGACCCAGTACTTC. It is translated as CASGKSGQGLETQYF.

This clone was seen only once. The chain has TRBV11-2 and TRBJ1-3; tentatively, D is TRBD1 (5 bases). Germline loops: CDR1 SGHAT, CDR2 FQNNGV. V lost 3 bases, J lost 0 bases, and 12 bases lay in between. This CDR3 comprises 16 residues. The CDR3 DNA sequence: TGTGCCAGCAGCTTTCCCCGGGACCCCTCTGGAAACACCATATATTTT. This encodes CASSFPRDPSGNTIYF.

The J gene is TRBJ2-2, the V gene TRBV6-6, with 7 nucleotides matching TRBD2. This CDR3 is built from 14 residues. J lost 1 base, V lost 8 bases, and 4 bases had no gene match. Looked up from germline, CDR1 is MNHNY and CDR2 is SVGAGI (reference sequence). CDR3 residues: CASRSGGNTGELFF. The CDR3, as DNA: TGTGCCAGCCGATCGGGGGGGAACACCGGGGAGCTGTTTTTT.

This clone was detected only a few times. This chain joins TRBV30 and TRBJ1-1; D possibly corresponds to TRBD1 (5 bases). This CDR3 contains 11 residues. The V and J ends lost 8 bases and 5 bases respectively, with 12 bases between them. Per germline, CDR1 GTSNPN and CDR2 SVGIG (reference sequence). DNA for the CDR3: TGTGCCCGCCGGGACTGGACTGAAGCTTTCTTT. Translation: CARRDWTEAFF.

The J gene is TRBJ2-2, the V gene TRBV15; 7 positions agree with TRBD1. The CDR3 contains 15 residues. Germline trimming cut 4 bases from V and 1 base from J; bases unmatched to any gene: 3. From germline, CDR1 is LNHNV and CDR2 YYDKDF (reference sequence). The CDR3 loop reads CATSTGTENTGELFF. The CDR3 coding sequence is TGTGCCACCAGCACCGGGACAGAGAACACCGGGGAGCTGTTTTTT.

The J gene is TRBJ2-3, the V gene TRBV4-1; perhaps TRBD2 as D (6 bases). The CDR3 sequence is 15 residues long. The V end was cut by 4 bases, the J end by 4 bases, with 15 bases between. Germline lookup yields CDR1 MGHRA and CDR2 YSYEKL. The CDR3 DNA follows: TGCGCCAGCAGCCGTGCTGCCAGGGAGGCAGATACGCAGTATTTT. The encoded protein is CASSRAAREADTQYF.